What follows describes a single T cell receptor beta chain. This clonotype was detected only a few times. Its antigen is not yet known. No much larger clone is present one base from it, and per-base qualities are unavailable. Systemically healthy Caucasian individuals from Russia, 35 to 40 in total and aged about 6 to 95 years, were included as donors. Each donor gave around 9.9 milliliters of peripheral blood, collected into EDTA-treated Vacutainer tubes. PBMCs were isolated by Ficoll-Paque density-gradient centrifugation, with at least 6.5 million obtained per sample. Total RNA, at least 5 micrograms per sample, was extracted from PBMCs with Trizol reagent. Naive CD45RAhigh/CD27high T cell percentages were measured by flow cytometry on a PBMC aliquot from every donor. The library was produced with 5' RACE. Sequencing relied on an Illumina HiSeq 2500. A second PCR of roughly 6 to 11 cycles was run with a J-beta primer mix and a sample-barcoded 5' primer. A unique molecular identifier was introduced onto each TCR beta cDNA molecule by a template-switch 5' adaptor carrying 12 random nucleotides. Each sample yielded at least 3 million CDR3-containing paired-end reads. First-strand cDNA was synthesized from all RNA with the Mint cDNA synthesis kit, primed by a TRBC-specific oligonucleotide. After uracil-DNA glycosylase treatment, a first 18-cycle PCR used universal primers M1SS and BC2_uni_R on all cDNA. Processing in the source paper ran as follows. For normalization, 1 million high-quality reads, each with a distinct molecular identifier, were randomly selected from each sample. Instead of being binned into consensus sequences, reads with shared molecular identifiers were discarded. MiTCR, with a Q25 quality threshold and the strictest error-elimination algorithm, was used for CDR3 identification, clonotype clustering and error correction. A nonparametric unseen species model using Euler transformation provided a lower-bound estimate of total TCR beta diversity. In TCRdb, the public reads were trimmed at Q25 with fastp and aligned with MiXCR, with productive beta chains retained. One record per CDR3 amino acid sequence lists the most common genes and DNA. Clone size and V and J calls follow TCRdb, not the original study. The sample profile shows 800,000 to 1,300,000 distinct CDR3 sequences; approximately 25% of them were found once. Approximately 0.71% of the sample is taken by the ten largest.

The record originates from a study of blood T cells in healthy people across ages (dated by TCRdb to about 2015). Looking at the study overall: In model experiments, roughly one uniquely barcoded TCR beta cDNA molecule per two T cells was captured by template switching. To track age-related changes in TCR beta repertoire diversity, the study relied on deep sequencing normalized with unique cDNA molecular identifiers. The donors were divided into four age groups: young (average around 16 years), middle-aged (under 40), aged (approximately 62) and long-lived (about 90). The study analyzed two additional independent replicas of 1 million unique cDNA reads from the same blood draw for two donors, one aged 18 to 30 and one aged 80 or older.

Study-level results and caveats: Because profiling used bulk unsorted PBMCs, naive and antigen-experienced compartments could not be compared conclusively. The long-lived group showed more naive CD4+ T cells, fewer expanded clones and increased TCR diversity than the aged group, suggesting age selection. As age increased, observed TCR beta diversity per million T cells dropped in a roughly linear way, and a significant reduction was already evident by age 40. Total diversity estimates from one million sequenced T cells were considered lower bounds and underestimates. There was a strong correlation between observed TCR beta diversity and the percentage of naive T cells measured by flow cytometry. Because donor CMV infection status was unknown, age-related changes in expanded clonotypes were potentially confounded.

These data were also reused for a study on T cells of mothers and their children. The second study's paper adds: Donors were nine systemically healthy Caucasian individuals: three mothers and their six children. cDNA synthesis used all of the extracted RNA, with 1.5 ug of RNA in each 15 ul reaction. In the second PCR, sample barcodes and 2-4 random nucleotides were introduced via the M1S primer. Each mother yielded over 9.5 million TCR beta CDR3 reads and each child roughly 3 million reads. TCR recombination output is similarly shaped by thymic selection in related and unrelated pairs, with a minor effect exerted by inherited differences. Normalized repertoire overlap in related mother-child pairs was always slightly higher than in unrelated mother-child pairs, but the difference was never significant. With a sensitivity of about 100 clones per million clonotypes, no persistent microchimeric T cell clones were detected. To look for features that set related mother-child pairs apart from unrelated individuals, the researchers ran deep NGS to compare the TCR beta repertoires of mothers and children. On average, the children were around 11 +/- 4 years old, while the mothers were about 37 +/- 4 years old. After adapters were ligated using NEBNext reagents, the libraries underwent 100+100 nt paired-end sequencing on an Illumina HiSeq 2000. To avoid cross-contamination, the mother libraries and the child libraries were prepared a month apart and sequenced in separate runs. For each donor, between about 500,000 and 2,200,000 distinct TCR beta clonotypes were identified. Naive TCR beta clonotypes were estimated from low-frequency clonotypes matched to each donor's FACS-determined naive share, without sorting.

Sequencing used blood. This sequence was found in a girl aged 2-10 years in good health.

The nucleotide sequence is TGTGCCAGCAGCTTAAAGCCTAGCGGGAGCTCCTACGAGCAGTACTTC. This gives the protein CASSLKPSGSSYEQYF. The rearranged chain carries TRBV7-3 and TRBJ2-7, with 10 bases in between that match TRBD2. Here V drops 1 base and J drops 0 bases, and the junction holds 3 bases not matched to any gene. Taken from cysteine to phenylalanine, the CDR3 has 16 residues. Only the CDR3 portion is preserved as DNA: 48 bases, with reading frame beginning at the first base. The germline V gene encodes CDR1 SGHTA and CDR2 FQGTGA.